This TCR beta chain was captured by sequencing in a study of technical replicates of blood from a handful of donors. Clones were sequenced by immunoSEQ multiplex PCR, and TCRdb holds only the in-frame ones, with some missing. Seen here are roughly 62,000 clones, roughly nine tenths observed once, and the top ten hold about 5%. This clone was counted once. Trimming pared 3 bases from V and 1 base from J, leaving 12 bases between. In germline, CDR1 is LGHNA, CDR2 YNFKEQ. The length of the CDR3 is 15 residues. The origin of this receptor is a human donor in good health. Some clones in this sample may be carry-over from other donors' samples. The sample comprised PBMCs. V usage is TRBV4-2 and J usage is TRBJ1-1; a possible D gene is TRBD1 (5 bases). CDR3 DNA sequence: TGTGCCAGCAGCCAGCGGGGCTGGGGGAACACTGAAGCTTTCTTT. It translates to CASSQRGWGNTEAFF.